This T cell receptor beta chain was sequenced in a study of blood T cell repertoires in COVID-19. At the level of the study: The United States, Italy and Spain supplied acute and convalescent COVID-19 samples.

Germline-derived CDR1 and CDR2 are SGHNT and YYREEE (reference sequence). V dropped 3 bases and J dropped 4; count of bases not matched to a gene: 9. The CDR3 has 17 amino acids. Per the study methods: Reference gene primer amplification in the assay estimated nucleated cell counts. This table comes from immunoSEQ multiplex PCR, and its TCRdb copy is limited to in-frame clones, with some not included. Clone size and V and J calls were adopted from that table, with D and trimming inferred from the DNA. The sample has some 350,000 clones, around 84% seen once. This clone was counted once. The chain joins TRBV5-4 to TRBJ2-1; 11 bases fit TRBD2. What was sequenced was peripheral blood. The TCR was taken from a human donor in a cohort sampled during active COVID-19. This CDR3 is CASSSPNSGRGYNEQFF. CDR3 nucleotide sequence: TGTGCCAGCAGCTCACCGAATAGCGGGAGGGGATACAATGAGCAGTTCTTC.